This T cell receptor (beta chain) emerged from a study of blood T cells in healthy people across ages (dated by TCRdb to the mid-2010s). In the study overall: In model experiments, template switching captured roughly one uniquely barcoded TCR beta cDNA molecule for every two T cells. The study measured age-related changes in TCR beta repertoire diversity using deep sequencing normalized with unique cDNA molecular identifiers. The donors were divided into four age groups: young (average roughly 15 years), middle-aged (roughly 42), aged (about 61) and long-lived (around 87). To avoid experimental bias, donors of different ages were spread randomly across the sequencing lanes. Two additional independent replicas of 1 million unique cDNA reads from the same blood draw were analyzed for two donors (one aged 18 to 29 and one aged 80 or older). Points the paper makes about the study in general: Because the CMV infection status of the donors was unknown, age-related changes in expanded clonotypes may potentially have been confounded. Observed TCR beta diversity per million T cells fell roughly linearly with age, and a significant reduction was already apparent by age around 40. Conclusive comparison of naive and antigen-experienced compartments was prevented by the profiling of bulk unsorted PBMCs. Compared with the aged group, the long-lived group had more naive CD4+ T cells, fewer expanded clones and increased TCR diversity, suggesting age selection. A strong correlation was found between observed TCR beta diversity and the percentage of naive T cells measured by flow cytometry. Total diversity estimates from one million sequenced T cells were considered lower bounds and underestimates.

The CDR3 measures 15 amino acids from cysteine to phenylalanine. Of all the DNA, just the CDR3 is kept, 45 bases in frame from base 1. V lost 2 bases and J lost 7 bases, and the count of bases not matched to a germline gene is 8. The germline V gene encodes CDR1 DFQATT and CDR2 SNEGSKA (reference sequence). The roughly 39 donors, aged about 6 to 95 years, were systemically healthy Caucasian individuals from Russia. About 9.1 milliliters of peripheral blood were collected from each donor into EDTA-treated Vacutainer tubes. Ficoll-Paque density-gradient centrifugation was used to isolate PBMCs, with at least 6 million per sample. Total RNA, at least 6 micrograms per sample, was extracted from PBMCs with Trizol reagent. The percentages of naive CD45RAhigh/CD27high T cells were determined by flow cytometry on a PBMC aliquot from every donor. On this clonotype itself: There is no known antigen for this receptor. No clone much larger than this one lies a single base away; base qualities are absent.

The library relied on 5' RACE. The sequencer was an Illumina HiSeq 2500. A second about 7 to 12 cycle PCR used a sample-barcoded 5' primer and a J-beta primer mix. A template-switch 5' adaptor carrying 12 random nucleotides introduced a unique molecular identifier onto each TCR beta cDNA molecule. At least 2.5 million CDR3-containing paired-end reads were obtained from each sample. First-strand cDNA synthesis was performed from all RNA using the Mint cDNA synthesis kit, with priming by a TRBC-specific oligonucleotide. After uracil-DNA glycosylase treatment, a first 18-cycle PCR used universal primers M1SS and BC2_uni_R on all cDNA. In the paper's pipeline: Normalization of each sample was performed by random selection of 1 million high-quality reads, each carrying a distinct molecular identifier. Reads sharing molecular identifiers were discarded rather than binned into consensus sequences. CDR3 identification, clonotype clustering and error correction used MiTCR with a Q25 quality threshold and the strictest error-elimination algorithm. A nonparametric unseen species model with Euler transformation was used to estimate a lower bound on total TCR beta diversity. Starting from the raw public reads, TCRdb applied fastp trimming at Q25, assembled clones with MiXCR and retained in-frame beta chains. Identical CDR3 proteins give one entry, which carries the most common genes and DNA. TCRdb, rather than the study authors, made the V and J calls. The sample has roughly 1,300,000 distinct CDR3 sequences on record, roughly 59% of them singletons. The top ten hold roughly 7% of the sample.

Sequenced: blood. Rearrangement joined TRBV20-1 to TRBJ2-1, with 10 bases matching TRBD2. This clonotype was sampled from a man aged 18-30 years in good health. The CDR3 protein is CSARPLAGAGNEQFF. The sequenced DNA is TGCAGTGCTAGACCCCTAGCGGGGGCTGGGAATGAGCAGTTCTTC.